This T cell receptor (beta chain) was recorded in a study of control samples from healthy donors and cancer patients. Generated by immunoSEQ multiplex PCR, the TCRdb table keeps only in-frame clones and is missing some. Seen here are about 160,000 clones, about 90% observed once, and the top ten hold about 12%. Germline lookup yields CDR1 MNHNY and CDR2 SVGAGI (reference sequence). V gave up 2 bases and J gave up 7 bases; unmatched junction bases: 3. The CDR3 contains 13 residues. V gene TRBV6-6 combines with J gene TRBJ2-5, with 8 nucleotides matching TRBD1. The TCR originated in a man aged 25-45 years in good health. Sequencing was done on a sample of blood. CDR3 sequence: CASSYTQGGTQYF. The CDR3 nucleotides read TGTGCCAGCAGTTACACACAGGGGGGGACCCAGTACTTC.